The present T cell receptor beta chain was sequenced within a study of beta chain features in type 1 diabetes. Germline CDR1 SGHTA, CDR2 FQGNSA. V lost 0 bases and J lost 0; bases outside the gene matches: 1. The CDR3 consists of 17 residues. Points from the study as a whole: No resolution was reached here on whether HLA type influences TCRB rearrangement.

The table lists this clone with a few counts. The antigen is undetermined. All of the sorted populations showed purity greater than 95%. TCRB transcripts that were expressed got sequenced, as all of the isolated RNA had been reverse transcribed. This table comes from immunoSEQ multiplex PCR, and its TCRdb copy is limited to in-frame clones, with some not included. This sample has 850,000 to 900,000 clones, with roughly a sixth found just once. This chain joins TRBV7-2 and TRBJ2-7; 14 bases are shared with TRBD2. Sequencing was carried out using naive CD4+ T cells from blood. The receptor comes from a woman aged 18-35 years in good health. The CDR3 protein is CASSLAGTSGSSYEQYF. CDR3 in DNA: TGTGCCAGCAGCTTAGCGGGGACTAGCGGGAGCTCCTACGAGCAGTACTTC.